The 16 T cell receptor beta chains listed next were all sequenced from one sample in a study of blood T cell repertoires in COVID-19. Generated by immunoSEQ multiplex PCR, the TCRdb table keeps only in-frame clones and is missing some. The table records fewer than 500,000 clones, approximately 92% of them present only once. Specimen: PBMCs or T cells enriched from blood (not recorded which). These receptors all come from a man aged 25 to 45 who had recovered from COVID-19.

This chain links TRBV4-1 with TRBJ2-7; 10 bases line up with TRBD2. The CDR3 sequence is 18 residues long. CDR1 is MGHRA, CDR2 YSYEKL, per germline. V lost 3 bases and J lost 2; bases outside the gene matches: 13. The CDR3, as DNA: TGCGCCAGCAGCCATGCGTCAGCGGGAGGGCCGGGTGCCTACGAGCAGTACTTC. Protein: CASSHASAGGPGAYEQYF.

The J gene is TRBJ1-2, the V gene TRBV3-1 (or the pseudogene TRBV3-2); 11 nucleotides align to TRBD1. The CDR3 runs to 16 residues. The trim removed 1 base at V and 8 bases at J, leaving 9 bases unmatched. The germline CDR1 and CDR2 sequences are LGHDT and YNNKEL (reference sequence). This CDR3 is CASSQVIGQGAPGYTF. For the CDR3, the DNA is TGTGCCAGCAGCCAAGTCATTGGACAGGGGGCGCCCGGCTACACCTTC.

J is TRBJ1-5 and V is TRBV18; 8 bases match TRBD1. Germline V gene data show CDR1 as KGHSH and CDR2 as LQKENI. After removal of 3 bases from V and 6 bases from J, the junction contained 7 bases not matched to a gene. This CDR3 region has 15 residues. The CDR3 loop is CASSPFSGGGQPQHF. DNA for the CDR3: TGTGCCAGCTCACCGTTTTCAGGGGGCGGTCAGCCCCAGCATTTT.

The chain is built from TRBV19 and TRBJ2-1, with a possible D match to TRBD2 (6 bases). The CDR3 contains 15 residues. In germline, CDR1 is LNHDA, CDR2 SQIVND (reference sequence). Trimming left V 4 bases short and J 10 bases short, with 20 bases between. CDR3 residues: CASSRVAGPSQEQFF. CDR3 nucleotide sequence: TGTGCCAGTAGTAGGGTGGCGGGACCTTCTCAAGAGCAGTTCTTC.

The CDR3 here is CAWTPQGNGYTF. The CDR3 bases are TGTGCCTGGACCCCCCAGGGGAATGGCTACACCTTC. This chain connects TRBV30 to TRBJ1-2; the D gene is possibly TRBD1 (6 bases). CDR1 is GTSNPN, CDR2 SVGIG, per germline (reference sequence). The V end lost 4 bases, the J end lost 6 bases, and 12 bases lay between the germline ends. The CDR3 spans 12 residues.

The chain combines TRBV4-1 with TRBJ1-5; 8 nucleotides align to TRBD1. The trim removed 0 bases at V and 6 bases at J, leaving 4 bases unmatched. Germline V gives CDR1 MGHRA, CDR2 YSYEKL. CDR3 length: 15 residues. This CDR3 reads CASSQEDRARQPQHF. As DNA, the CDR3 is TGCGCCAGCAGCCAAGAGGACAGGGCACGTCAGCCCCAGCATTTT.

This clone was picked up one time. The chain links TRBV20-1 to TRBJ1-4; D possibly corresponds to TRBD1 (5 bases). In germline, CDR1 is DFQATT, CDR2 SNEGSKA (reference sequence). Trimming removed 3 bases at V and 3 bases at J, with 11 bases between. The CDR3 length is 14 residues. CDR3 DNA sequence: TGCAGTGCTAGTTCGGGGGGACCTAATGAAAAACTGTTTTTT. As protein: CSASSGGPNEKLFF.

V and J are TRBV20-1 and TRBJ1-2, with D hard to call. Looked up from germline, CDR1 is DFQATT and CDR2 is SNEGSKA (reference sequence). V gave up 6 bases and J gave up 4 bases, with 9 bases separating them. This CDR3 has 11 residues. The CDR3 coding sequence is TGCAGTGCGAAACAGTCCTATGGCTACACCTTC. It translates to CSAKQSYGYTF.

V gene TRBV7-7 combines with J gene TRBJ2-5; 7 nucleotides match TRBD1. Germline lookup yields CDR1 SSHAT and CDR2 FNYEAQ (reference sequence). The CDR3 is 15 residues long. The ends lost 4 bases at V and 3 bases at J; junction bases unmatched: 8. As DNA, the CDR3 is TGTGCCAGCAGCTCCCCCGGCAGGGGGAAAGAGACCCAGTACTTC. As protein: CASSSPGRGKETQYF.

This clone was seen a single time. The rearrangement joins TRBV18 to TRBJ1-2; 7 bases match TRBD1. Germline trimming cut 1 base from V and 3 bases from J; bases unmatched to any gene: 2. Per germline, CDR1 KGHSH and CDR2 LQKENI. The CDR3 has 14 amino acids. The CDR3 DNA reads TGTGCCAGCTCACCACAGGGGGCTGACTATGGCTACACCTTC. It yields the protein CASSPQGADYGYTF.

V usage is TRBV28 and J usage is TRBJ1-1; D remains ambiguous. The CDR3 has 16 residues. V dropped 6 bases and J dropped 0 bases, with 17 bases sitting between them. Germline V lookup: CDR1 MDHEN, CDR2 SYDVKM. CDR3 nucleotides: TGTGCCAGCAGCCCCCCCAACGCCAGGCTGAACACTGAAGCTTTCTTT. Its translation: CASSPPNARLNTEAFF.

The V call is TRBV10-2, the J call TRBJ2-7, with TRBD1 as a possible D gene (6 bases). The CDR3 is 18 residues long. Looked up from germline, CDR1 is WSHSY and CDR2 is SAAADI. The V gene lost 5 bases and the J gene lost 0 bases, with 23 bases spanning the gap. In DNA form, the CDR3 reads TGCGCCAGCAGTCGGACAGCCGACTACGCGGTTAGCTCCTACGAGCAGTACTTC. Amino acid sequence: CASSRTADYAVSSYEQYF.

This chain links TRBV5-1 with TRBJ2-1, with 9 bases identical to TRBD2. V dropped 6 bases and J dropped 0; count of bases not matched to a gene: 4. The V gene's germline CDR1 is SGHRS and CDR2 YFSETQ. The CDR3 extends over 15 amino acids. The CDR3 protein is CASTNSGSSYNEQFF. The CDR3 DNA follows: TGCGCCAGCACAAATAGCGGGAGCTCCTACAATGAGCAGTTCTTC.

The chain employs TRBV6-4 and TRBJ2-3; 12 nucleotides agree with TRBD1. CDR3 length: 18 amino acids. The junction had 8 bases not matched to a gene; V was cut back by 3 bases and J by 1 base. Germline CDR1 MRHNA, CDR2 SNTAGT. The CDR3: CASSERGQGAIRTDTQYF. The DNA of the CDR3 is TGTGCCAGCAGTGAACGGGGACAGGGGGCGATTCGCACAGATACGCAGTATTTT.

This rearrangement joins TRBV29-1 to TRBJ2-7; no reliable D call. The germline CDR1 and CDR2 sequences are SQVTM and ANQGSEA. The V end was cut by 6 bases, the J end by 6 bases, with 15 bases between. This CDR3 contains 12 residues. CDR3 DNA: TGCAGCGTGGGCCAGACTCCTTTCGAGCAGTACTTC. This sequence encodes CSVGQTPFEQYF.

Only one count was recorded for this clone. CDR3 residues: CATQGGAGELFF. In DNA form, the CDR3 reads TGCGCCACTCAGGGGGGCGCCGGGGAGCTGTTTTTT. V gene TRBV10-1 combines with J gene TRBJ2-2, with TRBD1 as a possible D gene (7 bases). CDR3 size: 12 residues. Trimming removed 10 bases at V and 6 bases at J, with 12 bases between. The V gene's germline CDR1 is WNHNN and CDR2 SYGVQD (reference sequence).